This T cell receptor (beta chain) comes out of a study of human T cells and chemical hapten exposure. Study summary: Per-sample TCR yields varied mainly from small pooled library volume differences. General study points: Each of the donors had alopecia, so their immune responses may not resemble those of healthy people.

TCRdb reprocessed the RACE reads with MiXCR, giving one entry per CDR3 protein. The sample lists fewer than 100,000 distinct CDR3 sequences; about a tenth were seen once. The table lists this clonotype with many counts. Antigen unknown. Time point indicated: patch test 2, 6 weeks after DPC sensitization. Treatment specified: therapeutic diphenylcyclopropenone sensitization with weekly scalp DPC. V trimming: 1 base; J trimming: 2 bases; junction bases outside the gene matches: 4. CDR1 and CDR2 from the germline V gene are DFQATT and SNEGSKA (reference sequence). The CDR3 covers 15 residues. This rearrangement joins TRBV20-1 to TRBJ2-5; 10 bases are a match to TRBD2. The input for sequencing was whole blood, taken in connection with sensitization to the hapten diphenylcyclopropenone (DPC). This TCR was recovered from a woman aged 35 to 49 with alopecia areata. Some clones in this sample may be carry-over from other donors' samples. CDR3 nucleotides: TGCAGTGCTAGAGGGACTAGCGGACATCAAGAGACCCAGTACTTC. As protein: CSARGTSGHQETQYF.